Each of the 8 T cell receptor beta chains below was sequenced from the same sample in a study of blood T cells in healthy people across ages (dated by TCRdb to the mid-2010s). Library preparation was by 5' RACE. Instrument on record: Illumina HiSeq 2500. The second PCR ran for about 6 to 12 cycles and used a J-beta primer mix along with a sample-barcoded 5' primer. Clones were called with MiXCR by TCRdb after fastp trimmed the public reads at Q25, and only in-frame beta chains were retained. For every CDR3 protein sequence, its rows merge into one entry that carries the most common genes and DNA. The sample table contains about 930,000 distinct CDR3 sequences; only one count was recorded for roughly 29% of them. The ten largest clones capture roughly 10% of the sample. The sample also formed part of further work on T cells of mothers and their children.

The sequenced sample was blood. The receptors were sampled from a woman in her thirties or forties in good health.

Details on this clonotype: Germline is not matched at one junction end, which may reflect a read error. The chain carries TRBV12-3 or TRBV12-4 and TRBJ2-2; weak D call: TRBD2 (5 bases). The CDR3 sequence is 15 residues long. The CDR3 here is CASSASSSSTGERLF. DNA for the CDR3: TGTGCCAGCAGTGCTAGTAGCTCTTCCACCGGGGAGCGGTTGTTT.

In nucleotides, the CDR3 is TGTGCCAGCAGTGAAGCTGGGGGGGGCGGTGTGTTGCAGTACTTC. Translation gives CASSEAGGGGVLQYF. The V call is TRBV6-1, the J call TRBJ2-5; the D gene is possibly TRBD2 (7 bases). Germline CDR1 and CDR2: MNHNS and SASEGT. The V end was cut by 0 bases, the J end by 11 bases, with 19 bases between. CDR3 length: 15 amino acids.

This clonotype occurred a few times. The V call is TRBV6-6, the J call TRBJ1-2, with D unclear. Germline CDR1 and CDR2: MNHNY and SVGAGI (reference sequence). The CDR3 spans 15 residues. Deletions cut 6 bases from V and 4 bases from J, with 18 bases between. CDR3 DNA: TGTGCCAGCAGCCTCCGGGCAGAAGGTATCTATGGCTACACCTTC. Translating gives CASSLRAEGIYGYTF.

CDR3 DNA: TGTGCCATCAGCCAGACAGGGGGTTTAAACAATGAGCAGTACTTC. Translating gives CAISQTGGLNNEQYF. This chain uses TRBV10-3 with TRBJ2-7; 9 nucleotides match TRBD1. J lost 7 bases, V lost 6 bases, and 13 bases had no gene match. Germline loops: CDR1 ENHRY, CDR2 SYGVKD. This CDR3 is 15 amino acids long.

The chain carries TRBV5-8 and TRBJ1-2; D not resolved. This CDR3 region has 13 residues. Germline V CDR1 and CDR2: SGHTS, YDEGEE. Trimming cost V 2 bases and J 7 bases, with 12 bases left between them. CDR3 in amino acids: CASSLRPWGGYTF. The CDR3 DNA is TGTGCCAGCAGCTTAAGACCTTGGGGTGGCTACACCTTC.

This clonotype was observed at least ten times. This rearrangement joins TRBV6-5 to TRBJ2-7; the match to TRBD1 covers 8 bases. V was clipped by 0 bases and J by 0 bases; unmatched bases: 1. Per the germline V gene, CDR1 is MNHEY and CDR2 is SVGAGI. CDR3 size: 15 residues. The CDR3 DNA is TGTGCCAGCAGTTACTCCGGGACAGGCTCCTACGAGCAGTACTTC. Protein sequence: CASSYSGTGSYEQYF.

The CDR3 spells CASRQGAGSGYTF. CDR3 sequence (DNA): TGCGCCAGCAGACAGGGGGCGGGTAGTGGCTACACCTTC. The chain couples TRBV10-2 to TRBJ1-2; TRBD1 aligns across 9 bases. The CDR3 covers 13 residues. Trimming took 6 bases from V and 7 from J; bases not matched to a gene: 6. Germline CDR1 reads WSHSY; CDR2 reads SAAADI.

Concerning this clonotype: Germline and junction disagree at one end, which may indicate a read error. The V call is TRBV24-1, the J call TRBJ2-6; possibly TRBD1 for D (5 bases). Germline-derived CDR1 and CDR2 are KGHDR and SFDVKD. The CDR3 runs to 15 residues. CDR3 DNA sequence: TGTGCCACCAGTGATCCGAACTCTGGGGCCAACGTCCCGACTTTC. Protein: CATSDPNSGANVPTF.